The rows below give T cell receptor beta chains drawn from one sample of a study of cytomegalovirus exposure and HLA in healthy donors. Sequenced by immunoSEQ multiplex PCR; TCRdb stores in-frame clones only, minus some. The data contain 150,000 to 200,000 clones, around 84% of them seen just once; the ten biggest clones take up around 6.7%. The source material was PBMCs. The receptors come from a man younger than 35 in good health and CMV-seropositive. CDR3s include the opening cysteine and the closing phenylalanine or tryptophan. The D gene is left open where the match is weak. The size of a clone is reported for some rows only, either as once, few or many, or as a class for expanded clones.

TRBV28	-	TRBJ2-1	-	CASSLASGRRNEQFF	TGTGCCAGCAGTTTAGCCAGCGGACGAAGGAATGAGCAGTTCTTC
TRBV6-5	-	TRBJ2-5	TRBD1	CASTPGTGTEETQYF	TGTGCCAGCACCCCTGGGACCGGGACAGAAGAGACCCAGTACTTC
TRBV18	-	TRBJ2-5	-	CASSPMATDIEETQYF	TGTGCCAGCTCACCAATGGCGACAGACATAGAAGAGACCCAGTACTTC
TRBV4-3	-	TRBJ2-1	-	CASSLDSSTGNEQFF	TGCGCCAGCAGCCTGGACAGCTCGACAGGCAATGAGCAGTTCTTC
TRBV28	-	TRBJ1-5	-	CASSLWGESNQPQHF	TGTGCCAGCAGTTTATGGGGAGAAAGCAATCAGCCCCAGCATTTT
TRBV14	-	TRBJ1-1	-	CASSQEWHRPNTEAFF	TGTGCCAGCAGCCAAGAATGGCACAGACCGAACACTGAAGCTTTCTTT
TRBV30	-	TRBJ2-7	-	CAWRINRVGEQYF	TGTGCCTGGAGAATCAACAGGGTGGGAGAGCAGTACTTC
TRBV10-3	-	TRBJ2-7	-	CATRYEQYF	TGTGCCACCCGGTACGAGCAGTACTTC
TRBV4-3	-	TRBJ2-1	TRBD2	CASSQDRTSYEQFF	TGCGCCAGCAGCCAAGATAGGACTAGCTATGAGCAGTTCTTC
TRBV28	-	TRBJ2-2	-	CASSLRPGPPGELFF	TGTGCCAGCAGTCTCCGTCCAGGGCCACCCGGGGAGCTGTTTTTT
TRBV11-2	once	TRBJ1-1	-	CASRTAGRSLPLLFF	TGTGCCAGCAGGACAGCCGGACGGTCCCTCCCCCTCTTGTTCTTT
TRBV21-1	-	TRBJ2-7	-	CASNQGESYEQYF	TGTGCCAGCAATCAGGGGGAATCCTACGAGCAGTACTTC
TRBV10-3	few	TRBJ1-1	-	CAISVGEVGTEAFF	TGTGCCATCAGTGTTGGGGAGGTTGGGACTGAAGCTTTCTTT
TRBV19	-	TRBJ1-1	-	CASSIVFSGSTEAFF	TGTGCCAGTAGTATAGTGTTTAGTGGGAGCACTGAAGCTTTCTTT
TRBV7-2	-	TRBJ2-7	-	CASSFRGRGSLGYEQYF	TGTGCCAGCAGCTTCAGGGGGCGGGGGAGTCTAGGGTACGAGCAGTACTTC
TRBV9	-	TRBJ2-1	-	CASSVGSDSNEQFF	TGTGCCAGCAGCGTAGGGTCCGACAGCAATGAGCAGTTCTTC
TRBV28	-	TRBJ1-1	-	CASSLFGGPTEAFF	TGTGCCAGCAGTTTATTCGGGGGACCCACTGAAGCTTTCTTT
TRBV7-9	-	TRBJ2-7	-	CASSLVSDTGF	TGTGCCAGCAGCTTAGTGTCAGACACCGGCTTC
TRBV5-1	-	TRBJ2-7	TRBD2	CASSTGLADFYEQYF	TGCGCCAGCAGCACGGGACTAGCGGATTTCTACGAGCAGTACTTC
TRBV5-1	-	TRBJ2-2	-	CASSRTTGWDTGELFF	TGCGCCAGCAGCCGCACCACAGGGTGGGACACCGGGGAGCTGTTTTTT
TRBV6-1	-	TRBJ2-3	TRBD2	CASLTGTRVVDTQYF	TGTGCCAGCCTCACCGGGACTAGAGTCGTAGATACGCAGTATTTT
TRBV10-2	once	TRBJ1-1	-	CASSDPAGPEKEAFF	TGCGCCAGCAGTGATCCGGCGGGGCCCGAAAAGGAAGCTTTCTTT
TRBV30	-	TRBJ2-2	TRBD2	CASSGRGTGELFF	TGTGCCTCGAGCGGGAGAGGGACCGGGGAGCTGTTTTTT
TRBV5-1	-	TRBJ1-2	-	CASSLGVGELTF	TGCGCCAGCAGCTTGGGGGTTGGGGAGTTGACCTTC